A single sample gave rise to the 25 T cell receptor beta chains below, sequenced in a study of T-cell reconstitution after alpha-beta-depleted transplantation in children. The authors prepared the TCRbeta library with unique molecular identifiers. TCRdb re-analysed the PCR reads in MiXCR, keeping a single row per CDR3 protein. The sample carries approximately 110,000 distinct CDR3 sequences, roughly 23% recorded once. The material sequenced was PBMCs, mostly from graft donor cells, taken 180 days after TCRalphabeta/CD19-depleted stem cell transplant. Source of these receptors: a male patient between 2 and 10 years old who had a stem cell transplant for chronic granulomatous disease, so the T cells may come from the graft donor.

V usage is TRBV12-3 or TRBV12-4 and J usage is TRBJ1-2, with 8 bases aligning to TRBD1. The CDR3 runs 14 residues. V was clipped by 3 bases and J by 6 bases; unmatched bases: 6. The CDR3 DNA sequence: TGTGCCAGCAGTTTTGGGCAGGGGGCTAATGGCTACACCTTC. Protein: CASSFGQGANGYTF.

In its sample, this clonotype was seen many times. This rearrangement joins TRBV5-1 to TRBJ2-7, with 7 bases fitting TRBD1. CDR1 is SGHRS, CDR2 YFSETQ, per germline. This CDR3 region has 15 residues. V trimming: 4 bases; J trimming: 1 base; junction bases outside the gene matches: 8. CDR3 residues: CASSPGTVSSYEQYF. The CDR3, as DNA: TGCGCCAGCAGCCCCGGGACAGTTTCTTCCTACGAGCAGTACTTC. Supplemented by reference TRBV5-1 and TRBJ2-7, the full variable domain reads KAGVTQTPRYLIKTRGQQVTLSCSPISGHRSVSWYQQTPGQGLQFLFEYFSETQRNKGNFPGRFSGRQFSNSRSEMNVSTLELGDSALYLCASSPGTVSSYEQYFGPGTRLTVT.

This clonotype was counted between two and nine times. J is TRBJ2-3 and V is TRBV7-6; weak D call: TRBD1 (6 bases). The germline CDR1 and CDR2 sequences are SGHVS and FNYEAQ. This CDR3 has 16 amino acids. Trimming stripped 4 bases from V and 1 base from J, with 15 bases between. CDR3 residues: CASSSPPGQRTDTQYF. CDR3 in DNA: TGTGCCAGCAGCTCCCCTCCTGGACAGCGCACAGATACGCAGTATTTT.

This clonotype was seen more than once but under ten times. The CDR3 here is CASSFGTANQPQHF. CDR3 bases: TGTGCCAGCAGTTTCGGGACAGCAAATCAGCCCCAGCATTTT. This sequence joins TRBV27 and TRBJ1-5; 7 bases fit TRBD1. This CDR3 comprises 14 residues. J lost 4 bases, V lost 3 bases, and 3 bases had no gene match. From germline, CDR1 is MNHEY and CDR2 SMNVEV (reference sequence).

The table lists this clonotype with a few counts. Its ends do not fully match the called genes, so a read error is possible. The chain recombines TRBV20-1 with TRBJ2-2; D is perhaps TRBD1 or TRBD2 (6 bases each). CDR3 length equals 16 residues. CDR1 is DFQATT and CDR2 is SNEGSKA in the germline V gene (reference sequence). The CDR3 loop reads CCARDPSGARPGELFF. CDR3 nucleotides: TGCTGTGCTAGAGATCCCTCGGGGGCGAGACCCGGGGAGCTGTTTTTT.

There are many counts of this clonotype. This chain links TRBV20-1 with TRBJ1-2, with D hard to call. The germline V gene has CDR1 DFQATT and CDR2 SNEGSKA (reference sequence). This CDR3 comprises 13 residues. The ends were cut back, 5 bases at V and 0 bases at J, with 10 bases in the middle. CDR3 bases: TGCAGTGCTCCCACCGGGGCTAACTATGGCTACACCTTC. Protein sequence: CSAPTGANYGYTF.

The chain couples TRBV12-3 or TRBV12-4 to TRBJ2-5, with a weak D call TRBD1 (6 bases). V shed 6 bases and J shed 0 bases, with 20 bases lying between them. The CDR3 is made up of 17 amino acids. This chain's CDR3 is CASSPGARDIYQETQYF. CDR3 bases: TGTGCCAGCAGCCCTGGGGCACGGGACATCTACCAAGAGACCCAGTACTTC.

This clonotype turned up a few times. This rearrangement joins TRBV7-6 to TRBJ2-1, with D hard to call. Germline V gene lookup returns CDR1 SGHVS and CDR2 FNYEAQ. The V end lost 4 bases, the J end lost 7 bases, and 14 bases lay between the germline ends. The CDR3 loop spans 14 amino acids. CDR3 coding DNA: TGTGCCAGCAGCTCTCGACCCGTCGGGAATGAGCAGTTCTTC. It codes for CASSSRPVGNEQFF.

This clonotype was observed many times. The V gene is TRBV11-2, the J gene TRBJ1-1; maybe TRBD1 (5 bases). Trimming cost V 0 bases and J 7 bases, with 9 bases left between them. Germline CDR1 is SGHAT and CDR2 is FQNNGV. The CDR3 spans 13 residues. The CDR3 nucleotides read TGTGCCAGCAGCTTAGAGGGGCACCTTGAAGCTTTCTTT. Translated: CASSLEGHLEAFF.

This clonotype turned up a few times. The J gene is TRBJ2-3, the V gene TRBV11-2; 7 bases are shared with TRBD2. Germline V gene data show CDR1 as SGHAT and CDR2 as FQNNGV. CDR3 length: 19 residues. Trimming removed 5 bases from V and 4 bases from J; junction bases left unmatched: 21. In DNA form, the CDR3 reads TGTGCCAGCAGCCACGGAGGGGTTCCGGAGCGGGAATACTCAGATACGCAGTATTTT. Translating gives CASSHGGVPEREYSDTQYF. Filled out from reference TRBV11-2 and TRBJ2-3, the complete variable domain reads EAGVAQSPRYKIIEKRQSVAFWCNPISGHATLYWYQQILGQGPKLLIQFQNNGVVDDSQLPKDRFSAERLKGVDSTLKIQPAKLEDSAVYLCASSHGGVPEREYSDTQYFGPGTRLTVL.

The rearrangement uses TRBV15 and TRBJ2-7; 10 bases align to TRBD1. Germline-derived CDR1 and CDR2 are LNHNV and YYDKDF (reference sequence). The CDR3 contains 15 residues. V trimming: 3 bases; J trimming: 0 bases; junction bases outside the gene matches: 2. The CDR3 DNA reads TGTGCCACCAGCAGGCGGGACAGGGGCTCCTACGAGCAGTACTTC. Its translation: CATSRRDRGSYEQYF.

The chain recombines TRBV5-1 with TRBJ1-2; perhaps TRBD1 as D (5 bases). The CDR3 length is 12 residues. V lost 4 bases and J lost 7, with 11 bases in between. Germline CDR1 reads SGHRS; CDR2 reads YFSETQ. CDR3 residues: CASSLGDLGYTF. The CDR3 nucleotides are TGCGCCAGCAGCCTGGGGGACCTTGGCTACACCTTC. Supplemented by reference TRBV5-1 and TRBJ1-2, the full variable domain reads KAGVTQTPRYLIKTRGQQVTLSCSPISGHRSVSWYQQTPGQGLQFLFEYFSETQRNKGNFPGRFSGRQFSNSRSEMNVSTLELGDSALYLCASSLGDLGYTFGSGTRLTVV.

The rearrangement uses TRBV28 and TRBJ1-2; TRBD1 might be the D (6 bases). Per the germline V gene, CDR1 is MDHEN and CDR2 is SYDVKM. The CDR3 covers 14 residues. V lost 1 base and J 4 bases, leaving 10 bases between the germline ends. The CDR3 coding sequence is TGTGCCAGCAGTTTATTAGGCAGGGGCTATGGCTACACCTTC. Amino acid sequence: CASSLLGRGYGYTF.

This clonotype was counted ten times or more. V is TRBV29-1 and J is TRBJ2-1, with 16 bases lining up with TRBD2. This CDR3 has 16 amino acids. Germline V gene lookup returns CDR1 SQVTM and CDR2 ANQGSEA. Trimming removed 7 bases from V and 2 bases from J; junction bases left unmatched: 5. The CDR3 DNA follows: TGCAGCGCCGAGGGACTAGCGGGAGGGCCCTACAATGAGCAGTTCTTC. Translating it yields CSAEGLAGGPYNEQFF.

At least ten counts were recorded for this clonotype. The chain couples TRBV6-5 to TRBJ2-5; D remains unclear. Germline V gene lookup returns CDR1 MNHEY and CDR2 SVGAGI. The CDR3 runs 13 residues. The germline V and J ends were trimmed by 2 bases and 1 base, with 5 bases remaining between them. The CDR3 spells CASSYSTQETQYF. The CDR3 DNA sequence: TGTGCCAGCAGTTACAGTACCCAAGAGACCCAGTACTTC.

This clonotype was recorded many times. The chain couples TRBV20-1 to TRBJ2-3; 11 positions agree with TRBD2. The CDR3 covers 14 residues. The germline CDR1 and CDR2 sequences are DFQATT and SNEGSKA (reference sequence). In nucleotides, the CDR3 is TGCACAATGACTAGCGGGACCAGCACAGATACGCAGTATTTT. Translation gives CTMTSGTSTDTQYF.

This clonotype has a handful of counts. The CDR3 DNA is TGCAGCGTTGAAATCAGAGACAGCCACTCTGGGGCCAACGTCCTGACTTTC. This gives the protein CSVEIRDSHSGANVLTF. V is TRBV29-1 and J is TRBJ2-6; TRBD1 might be the D (5 bases). The length of the CDR3 is 17 residues. The germline gives CDR1 SQVTM, CDR2 ANQGSEA. V was cut by 2 bases and J by 0 bases, with 14 bases left in between.

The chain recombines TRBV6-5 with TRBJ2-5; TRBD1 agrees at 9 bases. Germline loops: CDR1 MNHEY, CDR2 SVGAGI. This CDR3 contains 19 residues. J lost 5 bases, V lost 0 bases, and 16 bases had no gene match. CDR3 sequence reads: CASSYSDTGGALGGETQYF. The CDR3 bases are TGTGCCAGCAGTTACTCGGACACAGGGGGCGCATTAGGAGGGGAGACCCAGTACTTC.

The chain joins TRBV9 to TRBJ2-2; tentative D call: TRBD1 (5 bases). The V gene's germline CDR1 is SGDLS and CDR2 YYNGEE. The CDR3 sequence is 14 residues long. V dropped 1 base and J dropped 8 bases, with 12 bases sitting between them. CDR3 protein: CASSVQGRLGELFF. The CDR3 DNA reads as TGTGCCAGCAGCGTACAGGGAAGGTTGGGGGAGCTGTTTTTT.

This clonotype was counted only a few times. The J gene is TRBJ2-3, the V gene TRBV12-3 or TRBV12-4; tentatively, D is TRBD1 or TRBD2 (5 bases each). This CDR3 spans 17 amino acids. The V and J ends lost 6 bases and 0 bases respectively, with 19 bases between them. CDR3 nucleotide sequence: TGTGCCAGCAGCCGTAGGGACCGAAGTGCTAGCACAGATACGCAGTATTTT. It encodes CASSRRDRSASTDTQYF.

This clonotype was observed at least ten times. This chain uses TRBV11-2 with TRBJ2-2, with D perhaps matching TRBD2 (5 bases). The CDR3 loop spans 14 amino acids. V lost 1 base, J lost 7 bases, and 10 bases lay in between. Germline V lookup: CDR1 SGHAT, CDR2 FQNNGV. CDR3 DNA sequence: TGTGCCAGCAGCTTAGTCGGGGATCACGGGGAGCTGTTTTTT. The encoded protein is CASSLVGDHGELFF. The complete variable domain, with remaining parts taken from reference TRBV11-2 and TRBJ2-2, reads EAGVAQSPRYKIIEKRQSVAFWCNPISGHATLYWYQQILGQGPKLLIQFQNNGVVDDSQLPKDRFSAERLKGVDSTLKIQPAKLEDSAVYLCASSLVGDHGELFFGEGSRLTVL.

CDR3 amino acids: CASSLDREGYEQYF. As DNA, the CDR3 is TGCGCCAGCAGCTTGGACCGGGAGGGCTACGAGCAGTACTTC. This chain links TRBV5-1 with TRBJ2-7, with TRBD2 identical over 8 bases. This CDR3 spans 14 amino acids. J gave up 3 bases and V 0 bases, and 2 bases lay outside the gene matches. Germline CDR1 is SGHRS and CDR2 is YFSETQ.

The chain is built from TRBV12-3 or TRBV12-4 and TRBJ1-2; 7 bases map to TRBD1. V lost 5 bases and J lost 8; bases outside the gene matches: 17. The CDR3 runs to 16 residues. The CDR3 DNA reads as TGTGCCAGCAGTCCTGGGGGCATAACAGGGGTGAGAGGCTACACCTTC. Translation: CASSPGGITGVRGYTF.

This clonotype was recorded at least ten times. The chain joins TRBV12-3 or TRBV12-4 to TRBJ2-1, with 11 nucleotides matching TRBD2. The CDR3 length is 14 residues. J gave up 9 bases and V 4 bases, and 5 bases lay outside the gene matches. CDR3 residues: CASSSLAGVGEQFF. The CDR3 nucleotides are TGTGCCAGCAGTTCACTAGCGGGAGTTGGTGAGCAGTTCTTC.

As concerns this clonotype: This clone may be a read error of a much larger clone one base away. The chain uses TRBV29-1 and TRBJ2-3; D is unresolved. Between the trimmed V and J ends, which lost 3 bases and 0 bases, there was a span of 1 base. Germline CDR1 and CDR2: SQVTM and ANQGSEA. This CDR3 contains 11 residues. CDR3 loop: CSVDSTDTQYF. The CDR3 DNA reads TGCAGCGTTGACAGCACAGATACGCAGTATTTT.